The 12 T cell receptor beta chains below come from one sample, sequenced in a study of shared clonotypes between healthy human individuals. Sequencing used immunoSEQ multiplex PCR; TCRdb keeps in-frame clones, though not all of them. This table has 330,000 or so clones, less than 85% appearing once. The sequenced sample was memory CD4+ T cells sorted from blood. Regarding subset: CD45RA-negative fraction. The receptor source for this set is a man aged 30 to 45 in good health.

As to this clone: Different DNA sequences within this sample yield the same CDR3. This rearrangement joins TRBV7-9 to TRBJ2-1, with 9 bases identical to TRBD2. The germline V gene encodes CDR1 SEHNR and CDR2 FQNEAQ (reference sequence). This CDR3 comprises 15 residues. V lost 1 base to trimming and J lost 3 bases; unmatched junction nucleotides: 1. The CDR3 nucleotides are TGTGCCAGCAGCTTAGGTAGCGGGGGCTACAATGAGCAGTTCTTC. Its protein is CASSLGSGGYNEQFF.

This rearrangement joins TRBV7-2 to TRBJ2-5; D uncertain. This CDR3 region has 12 residues. Germline V gene lookup returns CDR1 SGHTA and CDR2 FQGNSA. V lost 1 base, J lost 5 bases, and 5 bases lay in between. The CDR3 sequence: CASSLVRETQYF. CDR3 nucleotide sequence: TGTGCCAGCAGCTTAGTCAGGGAGACCCAGTACTTC.

The rearrangement uses TRBV7-2 and TRBJ1-1, with D hard to call. Trimming left V 2 bases short and J 1 base short, with 8 bases between. The CDR3 spans 14 residues. CDR1 and CDR2 from the germline V gene are SGHTA and FQGNSA. CDR3 DNA: TGTGCCAGCAGCTTACTAGGAGAGAACACTGAAGCTTTCTTT. Translated: CASSLLGENTEAFF.

The V call is TRBV5-6, the J call TRBJ1-3; 9 bases line up with TRBD1. The CDR3 consists of 14 residues. CDR1 and CDR2 (germline): SGHDT, YYEEEE. V shed 6 bases and J 8 bases; nucleotides not matched to a gene: 9. The CDR3 nucleotides are TGTGCCAGCATTCGACAGGGGGTGGATTACACCATATATTTT. It codes for CASIRQGVDYTIYF.

This clone was picked up a small number of times. The chain has TRBV5-4 and TRBJ2-3; possibly TRBD1 for D (6 bases). V was trimmed by 0 bases and J by 4 bases, leaving 9 bases between them. This CDR3 has 14 residues. CDR1 is SGHNT, CDR2 YYREEE, per germline (reference sequence). Written as DNA, the CDR3 is TGTGCCAGCAGCTTGGACAGGGTGGCAGATACGCAGTATTTT. The encoded protein is CASSLDRVADTQYF.

The sample holds one count of this clone. The chain recombines TRBV6-5 with TRBJ2-4; unclear D gene. The CDR3 consists of 12 residues. The V and J ends lost 5 bases and 8 bases respectively, with 10 bases between them. CDR1 and CDR2 (germline): MNHEY, SVGAGI. CDR3 coding DNA: TGTGCCAGCAGTCGACATGGAGACATTCAGTACTTC. Amino acid sequence: CASSRHGDIQYF.

The chain has TRBV29-1 and TRBJ2-3; D is perhaps TRBD2 (5 bases). The CDR3 covers 17 residues. Trimming took 2 bases from V and 0 from J, leaving 18 bases between them. CDR1 SQVTM and CDR2 ANQGSEA come from the germline V gene. CDR3 loop: CSVESPLGGGSTDTQYF. CDR3 DNA sequence: TGCAGCGTTGAATCCCCCCTAGGAGGCGGTAGCACAGATACGCAGTATTTT.

The chain employs TRBV15 and TRBJ1-1; D is unclear. Germline values: CDR1 LNHNV, CDR2 YYDKDF (reference sequence). The V gene lost 0 bases and the J gene lost 1 base, with 3 bases spanning the gap. The CDR3 totals 13 residues. The CDR3 nucleotides read TGTGCCACCAGCAGAGATCCGAACACTGAAGCTTTCTTT. Translation gives CATSRDPNTEAFF.

This clone occurred a few times. This chain uses TRBV5-1 with TRBJ1-4, with 8 bases that match TRBD1. Losses at the gene ends were 0 bases for V and 6 bases for J; bases not matched to a gene: 4. The germline V gene encodes CDR1 SGHRS and CDR2 YFSETQ. The CDR3 is 15 residues long. This chain's CDR3 is CASSLVPGGDEKLFF. CDR3 nucleotides: TGCGCCAGCAGCTTGGTGCCAGGGGGCGATGAAAAACTGTTTTTT.

The rearrangement joins TRBV6-1 to TRBJ2-2, with D uncertain. Germline V gene data show CDR1 as MNHNS and CDR2 as SASEGT. The CDR3 extends over 14 amino acids. Trimming shortened V by 8 bases and J by 3 bases, and 13 bases separated the two germline ends. Here the CDR3 reads CASVSQIYTGELFF. DNA of the CDR3: TGTGCCAGCGTATCCCAAATTTACACCGGGGAGCTGTTTTTT.

The chain joins TRBV2 to TRBJ2-6; TRBD2 is a possible D gene (6 bases). The V end lost 5 bases, the J end lost 1 base, and 9 bases lay between the germline ends. Germline lookup yields CDR1 SNHLY and CDR2 FYNNEI. CDR3 length: 15 amino acids. DNA for the CDR3: TGTGCCAGCAGTACGACTAGGTCTGGGGCCAACGTCCTGACTTTC. Its translation is CASSTTRSGANVLTF.

The genes are TRBV19 and TRBJ2-7, with D possibly being TRBD1 or TRBD2 (5 bases each). V gave up 7 bases and J gave up 1 base, with 11 bases separating them. CDR1 is LNHDA and CDR2 is SQIVND in the germline V gene (reference sequence). This CDR3 spans 13 amino acids. The CDR3 nucleotides are TGTGCCAGTACCCAGGGCGGGTCCTACGAGCAGTACTTC. This encodes CASTQGGSYEQYF.